The 6 T cell receptor beta chains in this list originate from one sample, sequenced in a study of blood T cell repertoires in COVID-19. Produced via immunoSEQ multiplex PCR; TCRdb's table is partial and in-frame only. Among about 200,000 clones listed, roughly 79% were seen once. The sequencing input was peripheral blood. Every receptor here comes from a human donor with acute or convalescent COVID-19. The donor label of this sample is uncertain.

The CDR3 DNA sequence: TGCGCCAGCAGCTTGGACGTGGCCGTCGGGGAGCAGTACTTC. It translates to CASSLDVAVGEQYF. The J gene is TRBJ2-7, the V gene TRBV5-1; D call uncertain. Germline V gives CDR1 SGHRS, CDR2 YFSETQ. The CDR3 consists of 14 residues. The V and J ends lost 0 bases and 7 bases respectively, with 14 bases between them. The full variable domain, in which reference TRBV5-1 and TRBJ2-7 provide the parts outside the CDR3, is KAGVTQTPRYLIKTRGQQVTLSCSPISGHRSVSWYQQTPGQGLQFLFEYFSETQRNKGNFPGRFSGRQFSNSRSEMNVSTLELGDSALYLCASSLDVAVGEQYFGPGTRLTVT.

The chain joins TRBV12-5 to TRBJ2-7; TRBD2 matches 14 bases. This CDR3 has 15 residues. The trim removed 6 bases at V and 3 bases at J, leaving 4 bases unmatched. Germline V gene lookup returns CDR1 LGHNT and CDR2 FRNRAP. CDR3 sequence reads: CASGPGLAGVYEQYF. The DNA for the CDR3 is TGTGCTAGTGGCCCGGGACTAGCGGGAGTCTACGAGCAGTACTTC.

This clone was observed once. The chain's CDR3 is CASSGGSTDTQYF. DNA for the CDR3: TGTGCCAGCAGTGGCGGTAGCACAGATACGCAGTATTTT. The chain joins TRBV28 to TRBJ2-3, with no clear D. This CDR3 region has 13 residues. Germline CDR1 reads MDHEN; CDR2 reads SYDVKM. V lost 5 bases to trimming and J lost 0 bases, with 6 bases between them. Full variable domain (missing parts from reference TRBV28 and TRBJ2-3): DVKVTQSSRYLVKRTGEKVFLECVQDMDHENMFWYRQDPGLGLRLIYFSYDVKMKEKGDIPEGYSVSREKKERFSLILESASTNQTSMYLCASSGGSTDTQYFGPGTRLTVL.

The rearrangement joins TRBV10-3 to TRBJ1-2; D possibly corresponds to TRBD1 (6 bases). Per germline, CDR1 ENHRY and CDR2 SYGVKD. Trimming pared 7 bases from V and 7 bases from J, leaving 13 bases between. The CDR3 has 12 residues. The CDR3 DNA reads as TGTGCCATCAAGGGGGGGGCAGCTGGCTACACCTTC. This translates into CAIKGGAAGYTF.

CDR3 region: CATSRDLPTGRVQPQHF. For the CDR3, the DNA is TGTGCCACCAGCAGAGATCTCCCGACAGGGCGGGTTCAGCCCCAGCATTTT. The V and J genes are TRBV15 and TRBJ1-5; 7 nucleotides line up with TRBD1. The J segment lost 6 bases and the V segment lost 0 bases, leaving 11 bases of the junction unmatched. In germline, CDR1 is LNHNV, CDR2 YYDKDF (reference sequence). The CDR3 totals 17 residues.

This chain joins TRBV24-1 and TRBJ2-1; D may be TRBD1 (6 bases). This CDR3 contains 15 residues. With 3 bases removed from V and 5 bases from J, the gap between germline ends came to 13 bases. The germline CDR1 and CDR2 sequences are KGHDR and SFDVKD. CDR3 sequence reads: CATSDPGTTNNEQFF. CDR3 in DNA: TGTGCCACCAGTGATCCCGGGACAACTAACAATGAGCAGTTCTTC.